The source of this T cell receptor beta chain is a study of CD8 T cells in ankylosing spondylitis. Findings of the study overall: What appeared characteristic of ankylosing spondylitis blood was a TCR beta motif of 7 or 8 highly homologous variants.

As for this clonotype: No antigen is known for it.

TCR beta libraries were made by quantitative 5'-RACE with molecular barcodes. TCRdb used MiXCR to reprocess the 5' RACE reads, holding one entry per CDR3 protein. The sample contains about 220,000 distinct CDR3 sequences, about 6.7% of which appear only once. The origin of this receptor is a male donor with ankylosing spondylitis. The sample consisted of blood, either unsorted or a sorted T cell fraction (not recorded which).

CDR3 coding DNA: TGCAGTGCTACTATTGGGGCGCGGGAGTTTGAAGCTTTCTTT. Translating it yields CSATIGAREFEAFF. The chain employs TRBV20-1 and TRBJ1-1; TRBD1 might be the D (5 bases). Germline V CDR1 and CDR2: DFQATT, SNEGSKA (reference sequence). Trimming removed 4 bases at V and 7 bases at J, with 19 bases between. There are 14 residues in the CDR3.